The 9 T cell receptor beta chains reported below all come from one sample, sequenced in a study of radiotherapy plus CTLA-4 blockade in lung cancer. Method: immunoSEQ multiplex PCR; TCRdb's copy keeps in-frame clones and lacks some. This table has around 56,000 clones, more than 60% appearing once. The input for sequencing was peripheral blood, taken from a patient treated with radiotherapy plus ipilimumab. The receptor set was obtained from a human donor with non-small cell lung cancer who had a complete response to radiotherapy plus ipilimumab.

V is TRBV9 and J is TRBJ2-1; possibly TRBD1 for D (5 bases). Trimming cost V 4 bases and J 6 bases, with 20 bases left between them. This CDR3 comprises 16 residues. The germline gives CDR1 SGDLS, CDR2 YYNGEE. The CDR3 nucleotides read TGTGCCAGCAGCTCGCGGACACCGACCTTTAGCAATGAGCAGTTCTTC. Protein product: CASSSRTPTFSNEQFF.

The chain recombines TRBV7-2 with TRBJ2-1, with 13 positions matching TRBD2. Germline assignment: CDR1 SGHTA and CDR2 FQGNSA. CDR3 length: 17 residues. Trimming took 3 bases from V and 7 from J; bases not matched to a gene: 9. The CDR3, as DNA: TGTGCCAGCAGCTTGACGATACTAGCGGGAGGGCCAAATGAGCAGTTCTTC. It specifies CASSLTILAGGPNEQFF.

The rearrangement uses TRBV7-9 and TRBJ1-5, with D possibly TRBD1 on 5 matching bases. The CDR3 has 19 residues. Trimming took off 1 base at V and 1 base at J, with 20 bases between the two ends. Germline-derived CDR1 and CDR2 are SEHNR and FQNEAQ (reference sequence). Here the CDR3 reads CASSLDLSWGRISNQPQHF. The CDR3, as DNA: TGTGCCAGCAGCTTAGATTTGAGTTGGGGCCGAATCAGCAATCAGCCCCAGCATTTT.

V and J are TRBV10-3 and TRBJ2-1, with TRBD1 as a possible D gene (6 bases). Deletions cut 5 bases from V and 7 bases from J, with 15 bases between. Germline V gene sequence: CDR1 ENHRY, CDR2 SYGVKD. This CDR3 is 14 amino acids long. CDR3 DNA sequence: TGTGCCATCAGTCAATCAGGGGCGCTTAATGAGCAGTTCTTC. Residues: CAISQSGALNEQFF.

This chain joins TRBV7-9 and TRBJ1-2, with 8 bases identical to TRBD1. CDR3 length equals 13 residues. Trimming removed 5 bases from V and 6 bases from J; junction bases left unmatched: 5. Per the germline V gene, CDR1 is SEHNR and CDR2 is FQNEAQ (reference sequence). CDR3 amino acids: CASSPQGAHGYTF. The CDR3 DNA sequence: TGTGCCAGCAGCCCCCAGGGGGCTCATGGCTACACCTTC.

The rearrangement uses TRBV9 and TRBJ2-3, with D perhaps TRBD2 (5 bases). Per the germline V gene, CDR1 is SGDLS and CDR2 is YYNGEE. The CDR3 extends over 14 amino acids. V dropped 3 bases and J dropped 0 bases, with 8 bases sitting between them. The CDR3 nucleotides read TGTGCCAGCAGCGGGCGGACTAGCACAGATACGCAGTATTTT. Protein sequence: CASSGRTSTDTQYF.

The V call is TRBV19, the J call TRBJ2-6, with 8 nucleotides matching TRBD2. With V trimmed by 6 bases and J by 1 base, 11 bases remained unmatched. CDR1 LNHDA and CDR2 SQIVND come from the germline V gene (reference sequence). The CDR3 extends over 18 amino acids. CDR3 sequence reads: CASRPRSGSSSGANVLTF. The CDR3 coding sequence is TGTGCCAGTAGGCCTCGGAGCGGGAGCAGTTCTGGGGCCAACGTCCTGACTTTC.

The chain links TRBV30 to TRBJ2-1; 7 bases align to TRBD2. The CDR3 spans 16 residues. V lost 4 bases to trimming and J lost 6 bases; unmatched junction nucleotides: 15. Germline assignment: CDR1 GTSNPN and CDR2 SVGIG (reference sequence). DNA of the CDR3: TGTGCCTGGACTAAGCAGACTAGCCCCATCCCCAATGAGCAGTTCTTC. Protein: CAWTKQTSPIPNEQFF.

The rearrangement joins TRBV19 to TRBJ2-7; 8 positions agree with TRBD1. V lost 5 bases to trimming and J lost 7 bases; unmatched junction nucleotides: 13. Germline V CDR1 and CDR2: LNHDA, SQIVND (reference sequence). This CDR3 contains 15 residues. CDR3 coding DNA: TGTGCCAGTAGTCCCTCGGGGGCAGGGGGCGGTGAGCAGTACTTC. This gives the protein CASSPSGAGGGEQYF.